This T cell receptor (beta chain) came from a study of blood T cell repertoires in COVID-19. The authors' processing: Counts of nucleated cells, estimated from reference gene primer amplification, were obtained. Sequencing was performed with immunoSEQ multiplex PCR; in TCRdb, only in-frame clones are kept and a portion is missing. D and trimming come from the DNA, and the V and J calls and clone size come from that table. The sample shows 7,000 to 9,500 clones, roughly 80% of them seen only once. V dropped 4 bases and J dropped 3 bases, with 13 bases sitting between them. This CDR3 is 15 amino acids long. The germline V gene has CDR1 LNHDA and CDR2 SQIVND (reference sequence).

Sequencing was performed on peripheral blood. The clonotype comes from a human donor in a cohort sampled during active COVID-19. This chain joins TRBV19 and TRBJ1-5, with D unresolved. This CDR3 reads CASSREGSVNQPQHF. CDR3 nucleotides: TGTGCCAGTAGTAGGGAGGGCTCCGTCAATCAGCCCCAGCATTTT.